This section outlines one TCR beta chain sequence together with its context. The antigen it binds to is not known. One base away there is no much larger clone; base qualities are not given. This sample stems from a study of blood T cell repertoires in COVID-19 (dated by TCRdb to the early 2020s). Background on the whole study: Samples covering the acute and convalescent phases of COVID-19 were provided by collaborators in the United States, Italy and Spain. The prospective study material was composed of cDNA or gDNA derived from T cells, B-cell-depleted T cells, or PBMCs. The dataset comprised deeply sampled blood TCRbeta repertoires from subjects exposed to, actively infected with, or recovered from COVID-19. The repertoires were released in a freely available public database meant as a resource for research on the immune response to SARS-CoV-2. The samples were drawn from two sources: the first 160 participants of the ongoing ImmuneRACE study, and 950 to 1,500 subjects contributed by 6 global collaborators. Nearly every sample came with metadata listing a de-identified subject ID, COVID-19 status, age in years and sex. Where HLA class I and class II types were available, the types were taken from metadata supplied by the sample provider, not from assay-based typing.

The immunoSEQ Assay, a bias-controlled multiplex PCR, was used to amplify TCRbeta CDR3 regions from genomic DNA. Processing in the source paper ran as follows. Nucleated cell counts per sample were estimated from amplification of reference gene primers within the assay. To quantify the absolute abundance of each unique TCRbeta CDR3 rearrangement, sequence reads were collapsed and filtered. For each sample, productive Simpson clonality was calculated by taking the square root of Simpson's diversity index across productive rearrangements. In its TCRdb copy, this immuneACCESS table keeps in-frame sequences only and misses some clones. Where compared with another copy, unresolved V genes explain less than half of these, and the others have no known cause. That table supplies the V and J calls and clone size; D and trimming were determined from the DNA. In this sample the table shows about 130,000 clones, around 85% of which occur a single time. The biggest ten clones account for about 17% of the sample.

The CDR3 holds 16 amino acids from the cysteine to the phenylalanine. The DNA shown is the 48-base CDR3, in frame from base 1. CDR1 KGHDR and CDR2 SFDVKD are derived from the germline V gene. V and J are trimmed by 3 bases and 5 bases, and the gene matches miss 10 bases of the junction. Collaborating institutions collected whole blood in K2EDTA tubes following their own protocols. For TCRbeta analysis, collaborators shipped samples in one of three forms: frozen whole blood, isolated PBMCs, or DNA extracted from either of those sample types. The full study reports these points: How much clinical and demographic metadata was included differed by source and by participant, and the metadata was provided uncurated.

The rearranged chain carries TRBV24-1 and TRBJ2-7, and 9 junctional nucleotides match TRBD1. This receptor was obtained from a woman in her 50s with acute or convalescent COVID-19. Input material: peripheral blood. CDR3 loop: CATSDPSGQGSNEQYF. The DNA reads TGTGCCACCAGTGATCCATCGGGACAGGGTAGCAACGAGCAGTACTTC.